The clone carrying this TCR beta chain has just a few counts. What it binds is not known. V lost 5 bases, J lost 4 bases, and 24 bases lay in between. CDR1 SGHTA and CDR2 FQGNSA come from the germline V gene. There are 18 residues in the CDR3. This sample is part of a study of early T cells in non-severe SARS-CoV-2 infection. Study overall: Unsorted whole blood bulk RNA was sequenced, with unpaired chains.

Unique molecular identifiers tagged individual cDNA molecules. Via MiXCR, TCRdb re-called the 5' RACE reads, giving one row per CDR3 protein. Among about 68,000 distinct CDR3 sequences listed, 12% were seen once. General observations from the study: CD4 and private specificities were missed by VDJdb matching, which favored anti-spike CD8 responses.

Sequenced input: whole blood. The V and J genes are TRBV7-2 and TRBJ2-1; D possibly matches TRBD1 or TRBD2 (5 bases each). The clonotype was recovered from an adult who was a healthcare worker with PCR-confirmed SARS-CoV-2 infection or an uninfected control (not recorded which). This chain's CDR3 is CASSPDLPPGPYYNEQFF. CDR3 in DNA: TGTGCCAGCAGCCCGGACCTCCCCCCGGGACCCTATTACAATGAGCAGTTCTTC.